This TCR beta chain came from a study of blood T cell repertoires in COVID-19 (TCRdb year 2020). With respect to the entire study: The collaborator samples originated in the United States, Italy and Spain and spanned the acute and convalescent phases of COVID-19. The sample metadata nearly always contained a de-identified subject ID, COVID-19 status, age in years and sex. Samples were obtained from the ongoing ImmuneRACE study (first 160 participants) and from about 1,300 subjects provided by 6 global collaborators. Where available, HLA class I and class II types were taken from metadata supplied by the sample provider and were not determined by assay-based typing. The prospective study material was composed of cDNA or gDNA derived from T cells, B-cell-depleted T cells, or PBMCs. The dataset comprised deeply sampled blood TCRbeta repertoires from subjects exposed to, actively infected with, or recovered from COVID-19. The repertoires were released in a freely available public database intended as a resource for research on the immune response to SARS-CoV-2.

Looking up the germline V gene yields CDR1 MDHEN and CDR2 SYDVKM. Spanning cysteine to phenylalanine, the CDR3 consists of 15 amino acids. This entry keeps only the CDR3 DNA: 45 bases, framed from base 1. V is pared back by 6 bases and J by 4 bases, with 16 bases lying between the germline termini. In regard to this clone: It has no known antigen specificity. Base-call qualities are not available, and no considerably larger clone is one nucleotide away.

The study at large found these results: The amount of clinical and demographic metadata varied by source and participant and was provided uncurated.

A second Seattle source provided samples from volunteer blood donors who had recovered from COVID-19. Each collaborating institution followed its own protocols to collect whole blood in K2EDTA tubes. For TCRbeta analysis, collaborators shipped samples as frozen whole blood, isolated PBMCs, or DNA extracted from either of those sample types. TCRbeta CDR3 regions were amplified from genomic DNA by means of the immunoSEQ Assay, a bias-controlled multiplex PCR. Processing in the source paper ran as follows. Nucleated cell counts per sample were estimated from amplification of reference gene primers within the assay. To quantify the absolute abundance of each unique TCRbeta CDR3 rearrangement, sequence reads were collapsed and filtered. For each sample, productive Simpson clonality was calculated as the square root of Simpson's diversity index across productive rearrangements. TCRdb's version of the immuneACCESS table is confined to in-frame rearrangements and falls short of the full clone set. An unresolved V gene accounts for under half of the shortfall where checked; the remainder is of unknown origin. D and trimming were read from the DNA, whereas the V and J calls and clone size are those reported in that table. For this sample the table gives approximately 210,000 clones, of which roughly 88% were detected only once. About 6.8% of the sample rests with the top ten.

The sequence joins TRBV28 to TRBJ1-3, with the D segment identity uncertain. The specimen was peripheral blood. This receptor was identified in a woman aged 40 to 50 who had recovered from COVID-19. Read as DNA, the sequence is TGTGCCAGCAGAAACCAACCAGGTAGAGGAAACACCATATATTTT. It translates to CASRNQPGRGNTIYF.